This section outlines one T cell receptor (beta chain) sequence together with its context. The antigen remains undetermined. This record belongs to a study of blood T cells in healthy people across ages. Healthy Caucasians from Russia aged roughly 6 to 95 served as donors. A minimum of 5 micrograms of total RNA was extracted per sample. Findings and limits, study-wide: Any conclusive comparison of naive versus antigen-experienced cells was prevented by using unsorted PBMCs.

CDR1 and CDR2 (germline): MNHNS, SASEGT. This CDR3 is 14 amino acids long. Deletions cut 2 bases from V and 3 bases from J, with 10 bases between. Using a J-beta primer mix together with a sample-barcoded 5' primer, a second PCR was run for about 6 to 11 cycles. Every cDNA was tagged by a template-switch adaptor with 12 random nucleotides. TCRdb redid the calling of the 5' RACE reads with MiXCR, one entry per CDR3 protein. The table includes about 1.5 million distinct CDR3 sequences, roughly 45% detected once. The chain couples TRBV6-1 to TRBJ1-1; maybe TRBD1 (6 bases). This receptor was identified in a woman aged 18-29 years in good health. The specimen sequenced was blood. CDR3 bases: TGTGCCAGCAGTGAACTGGGGGCCGACACTGAAGCTTTCTTT. Translating it yields CASSELGADTEAFF.